The 21 T cell receptor beta chains reported below all come from one sample, sequenced in a study of shared clonotypes between healthy human individuals. Sequencing used immunoSEQ multiplex PCR; TCRdb keeps in-frame clones, though not all of them. This table has 530,000 or so clones, almost 80% appearing once. Material: PBMCs. The receptor source for this set is a middle-aged woman in good health. Some clones in this sample may be carry-over from other donors' samples.

This chain uses TRBV7-2 with TRBJ2-7; D not resolved. V was trimmed by 4 bases and J by 6 bases, leaving 19 bases between them. This CDR3 is 15 amino acids long. In germline, CDR1 is SGHTA, CDR2 FQGNSA. The chain's CDR3 is CASSSPKRVRCEQYF. CDR3 bases: TGTGCCAGCAGCTCACCGAAACGGGTTCGGTGCGAGCAGTACTTC.

This clone was observed once. The V gene is TRBV7-9, the J gene TRBJ1-2; D is unresolved. V dropped 6 bases and J dropped 0 bases, with 14 bases sitting between them. The germline CDR1 and CDR2 sequences are SEHNR and FQNEAQ (reference sequence). This CDR3 region has 15 residues. DNA for the CDR3: TGTGCCAGCAGACTTCTCTCCCAGGCTAACTATGGCTACACCTTC. Its protein product is CASRLLSQANYGYTF.

A few counts support this clone. The chain employs TRBV29-1 and TRBJ1-3, with 10 bases fitting TRBD1. The V segment lost 7 bases and the J segment 4 bases; nucleotides outside the gene matches: 4. There are 13 residues in the CDR3. In germline, CDR1 is SQVTM, CDR2 ANQGSEA. CDR3 sequence reads: CSAMTGGGNTIYF. CDR3 in DNA: TGCAGCGCGATGACAGGGGGCGGAAACACCATATATTTT.

This sequence joins TRBV7-3 and TRBJ2-1; 13 nucleotides line up with TRBD2. This CDR3 contains 16 residues. The V segment lost 5 bases and the J segment 7 bases; nucleotides outside the gene matches: 8. Germline CDR1 SGHTA, CDR2 FQGTGA. In nucleotides, the CDR3 is TGTGCCAGCAGCCATGGGGGGACTAGCGGGAAAAATGAGCAGTTCTTC. Its protein is CASSHGGTSGKNEQFF.

The chain combines TRBV7-2 with TRBJ2-5, with TRBD1 matching over 7 bases. The V gene's germline CDR1 is SGHTA and CDR2 FQGNSA. V lost 5 bases, J lost 5 bases, and 17 bases stayed unmatched. The CDR3 is made up of 17 amino acids. CDR3 residues: CASSLSAVQGRRETQYF. The CDR3 nucleotides are TGTGCCAGCAGCCTCTCAGCCGTACAGGGGCGGCGGGAGACCCAGTACTTC.

With respect to this clone: At one of its ends the junction is not consistent with the germline gene, which may arise from a read error. The chain joins TRBV2 to TRBJ2-2; tentative D call: TRBD2 (5 bases). Germline V gene lookup returns CDR1 SNHLY and CDR2 FYNNEI. This CDR3 comprises 16 residues. CDR3 residues: CASSELGGSYTGKLFF. Written as DNA, the CDR3 is TGTGCCAGCAGTGAATTGGGTGGTAGTTACACCGGGAAGCTGTTTTTT.

This CDR3 is CASSLGSAALNEKLFF. The CDR3 region has the DNA TGTGCCAGCAGCCTAGGTTCTGCGGCCTTGAATGAAAAACTGTTTTTT. The genes are TRBV7-2 and TRBJ1-4; D is unclear. This CDR3 spans 16 amino acids. Germline CDR1 and CDR2: SGHTA and FQGNSA. Trimming took off 5 bases at V and 5 bases at J, with 18 bases between the two ends.

V gene TRBV5-4 combines with J gene TRBJ2-2; 8 nucleotides line up with TRBD2. Trimming removed 4 bases from V and 1 base from J; junction bases left unmatched: 6. CDR1 SGHNT and CDR2 YYREEE come from the germline V gene (reference sequence). This CDR3 region has 16 residues. In nucleotides, the CDR3 is TGTGCCAGCAGCCCGGGGGGGCGGGGGAACACCGGGGAGCTGTTTTTT. It codes for CASSPGGRGNTGELFF.

V and J are TRBV9 and TRBJ2-5; 9 bases are shared with TRBD2. The germline V gene has CDR1 SGDLS and CDR2 YYNGEE. Germline trimming cut 4 bases from V and 5 bases from J; bases unmatched to any gene: 6. CDR3 size: 14 residues. CDR3 region: CASSIIAGAETQYF. CDR3 DNA: TGTGCCAGCAGCATAATAGCGGGAGCGGAGACCCAGTACTTC.

The gene calls are TRBV4-3 and TRBJ2-1, with unresolved D. The V end lost 4 bases, the J end lost 4 bases, and 20 bases lay between the germline ends. Germline V CDR1 and CDR2: LGHNA, YSLEER. The CDR3 has 17 amino acids. CDR3 region: CASSRAPPTTVYNEQFF. CDR3 coding DNA: TGCGCCAGCAGCCGGGCCCCTCCGACAACCGTTTACAATGAGCAGTTCTTC.

The J gene is TRBJ2-3, the V gene TRBV28; 7 bases agree with TRBD2. CDR3 length equals 15 residues. The germline V gene has CDR1 MDHEN and CDR2 SYDVKM. J gave up 0 bases and V 3 bases, and 3 bases lay outside the gene matches. The CDR3, as DNA: TGTGCCAGCAGTTTTTTTAGCGGGAGCACAGATACGCAGTATTTT. Amino acids: CASSFFSGSTDTQYF.

A remark on this clone: Other DNA sequences in the same sample also yield this CDR3. Written as DNA, the CDR3 is TGTGCCAGCAGGCCTTCTAACTATGGCTACACCTTC. Translation: CASRPSNYGYTF. The V call is TRBV28, the J call TRBJ1-2; no reliable D call. Trimming shortened V by 6 bases and J by 0 bases, and 5 bases separated the two germline ends. Germline V gene lookup returns CDR1 MDHEN and CDR2 SYDVKM. The CDR3 spans 12 residues.

The chain employs TRBV9 and TRBJ2-1, with D tentatively TRBD2 (6 bases). The V gene lost 1 base and the J gene lost 0 bases, with 11 bases spanning the gap. The CDR3 covers 16 residues. Germline CDR1 reads SGDLS; CDR2 reads YYNGEE. The CDR3 DNA sequence: TGTGCCAGCAGCGTATCAGCGGGCTACTCCTACAATGAGCAGTTCTTC. Encoded protein: CASSVSAGYSYNEQFF.

The V gene is TRBV7-9, the J gene TRBJ1-1, with a weak D call TRBD1 (5 bases). Germline lookup yields CDR1 SEHNR and CDR2 FQNEAQ (reference sequence). This CDR3 spans 15 amino acids. Trimming cost V 3 bases and J 2 bases, with 13 bases left between them. The CDR3 DNA reads TGTGCCAGCAGCTTTCAGGGTGGAGGAAACACTGAAGCTTTCTTT. It translates to CASSFQGGGNTEAFF.

This clone showed up just a few times. This CDR3 reads CASRRGQVNYEQYF. As DNA, the CDR3 is TGTGCCAGCAGGAGGGGACAGGTTAACTACGAGCAGTACTTC. The rearrangement joins TRBV2 to TRBJ2-7, with 8 bases matching TRBD1. The germline gives CDR1 SNHLY, CDR2 FYNNEI. The J segment lost 3 bases and the V segment lost 6 bases, leaving 7 bases of the junction unmatched. This CDR3 has 14 residues.

The chain recombines TRBV27 with TRBJ2-7; D is perhaps TRBD2 (6 bases). The CDR3 extends over 16 amino acids. V lost 5 bases, J lost 7 bases, and 24 bases lay in between. Germline V gene lookup returns CDR1 MNHEY and CDR2 SMNVEV (reference sequence). The DNA for the CDR3 is TGTGCCAGCAGTCTTAAGCCCCCCGGAGCTGGGGGGGAGCAGTACTTC. Encoded protein: CASSLKPPGAGGEQYF.

The gene calls are TRBV7-7 and TRBJ2-7; D is unresolved. Trimming took off 5 bases at V and 5 bases at J, with 13 bases between the two ends. The germline gives CDR1 SSHAT, CDR2 FNYEAQ (reference sequence). This CDR3 is 13 amino acids long. The CDR3 DNA is TGTGCCAGCAGCCCCTTGGGTGCCGACGAGCAGTACTTC. Its protein is CASSPLGADEQYF.

The J gene is TRBJ2-7, the V gene TRBV27, with TRBD1 matching 8 bases. V was clipped by 4 bases and J by 0 bases; unmatched bases: 2. The germline V gene encodes CDR1 MNHEY and CDR2 SMNVEV (reference sequence). There are 14 residues in the CDR3. The CDR3 protein is CASSSGGSSYEQYF. The CDR3 bases are TGTGCCAGCAGTTCAGGGGGCTCCTCCTACGAGCAGTACTTC.

V and J are TRBV28 and TRBJ2-7, with TRBD1 matching 7 bases. This CDR3 region has 16 residues. Losses at the gene ends were 6 bases for V and 1 base for J; bases not matched to a gene: 12. Germline V lookup: CDR1 MDHEN, CDR2 SYDVKM. The DNA of the CDR3 is TGTGCCAGCAGCCCGATGTCCCAGGGGGTTTCCTACGAGCAGTACTTC. The encoded protein is CASSPMSQGVSYEQYF.

This chain links TRBV4-3 with TRBJ1-2, with D perhaps TRBD1 (6 bases). The germline V gene encodes CDR1 LGHNA and CDR2 YSLEER. Trimming removed 1 base from V and 4 bases from J, with 10 bases in between. CDR3 length: 14 amino acids. DNA of the CDR3: TGCGCCAGCAGCCAAGCAGGGGCCGGCTATGGCTACACCTTC. Protein sequence: CASSQAGAGYGYTF.

The V call is TRBV6-5, the J call TRBJ1-2; no clear D. The CDR3 length is 15 residues. Trimming cost V 2 bases and J 2 bases, with 12 bases left between them. Germline V gene data show CDR1 as MNHEY and CDR2 as SVGAGI. The DNA of the CDR3 is TGTGCCAGCAGTTACGTTTCAGGAATCAACTATGGCTACACCTTC. Translated, it gives CASSYVSGINYGYTF.